A selection of T cell receptor beta chains follows, all from one sample in a study of T cell responses to AZD1222 COVID-19 vaccine. Repertoires were generated with immunoSEQ multiplex PCR, while TCRdb's copy carries only in-frame clones and drops some. This table has more than 140,000 clones, over 85% appearing once. The material sequenced was peripheral blood, taken on day 0 of MenACWY control vaccination. The source is an adult in good health. Both conserved end residues are part of each CDR3.

j_call v_call cdr3_aa
TRBJ1-1 TRBV18 CASSQSRGGDEAFF
TRBJ1-6 TRBV15 CATSRDSTGHNSPLHF
TRBJ1-2 TRBV5-6 CASSPETGVYGYTF
TRBJ1-5 TRBV28 CASRGGNQPQHF
TRBJ1-1 TRBV7-9 CASQQGRDTEAFF
TRBJ1-5 TRBV6-5 CASRSQGTGNQPQHF
TRBJ1-2 TRBV3-1/TRBV3-2 CASSQVPGNGYTF
TRBJ2-1 TRBV9 CASSLRLAGGSNEQFF
TRBJ2-6 TRBV7-2 CASSSGLAGGPYGANVLTF
TRBJ1-6 TRBV5-4 CASSRTDSPLHF
TRBJ1-6 TRBV5-1 CASSYSPLHF
TRBJ1-1 TRBV3-1/TRBV3-2 CASSPTTGIVEAFF
TRBJ2-3 TRBV12-3/TRBV12-4 CASMIADTQYF
TRBJ2-1 TRBV28 CASSTPGVYNEQFF
TRBJ1-4 TRBV7-8 CASSLGDRGRGEKLFF
TRBJ2-3 TRBV14 CASSQGQGGGDTQYF
TRBJ2-3 TRBV5-1 CASSGGQGSTDTQYF
TRBJ2-7 TRBV6-5 CASTPLQGSYEQYF
TRBJ2-3 TRBV10-3 CAISADRASTDTQYF
TRBJ2-3 TRBV7-9 CASSLTSGRATDTQYF
TRBJ2-7 TRBV15 CATSRDRFGEQYF
TRBJ1-2 TRBV24-1 CATSDPRTGGVYGYTF
TRBJ1-1 TRBV28 CASSPTWTVLNTEAFF
TRBJ2-2 TRBV9 CASSVGNPLFPGELFF
TRBJ2-7 TRBV14 CASSQASGRPSYEQYF
TRBJ1-6 TRBV5-6 CASSFRFGVHNSPLHF
TRBJ1-4 TRBV5-1 CASSLSGHPKNEKLFF
TRBJ1-2 TRBV9 CASSVDVGGNYGYTF
TRBJ2-1 TRBV3-1/TRBV3-2 CASSELNGRQFF
TRBJ1-5 TRBV24-1 CASDRGFNQPQHF
TRBJ2-1 TRBV11-2 CASSTRGTFYNEQFF
TRBJ1-2 TRBV10-3 CANQGLEGGYTF
TRBJ1-2 TRBV9 CASSARDVGIGYGYTF
TRBJ2-7 TRBV15 CATSRELAGLTSYEQYF
TRBJ1-6 TRBV6-1 CASSEVPQGNNSPLHF
TRBJ2-5 TRBV9 CASSAGLAVQETQYF
TRBJ2-5 TRBV20-1 CSAYRGETQYF
TRBJ1-5 TRBV6-2/TRBV6-3 CASSWTGGVQPQHF